The 28 T cell receptor beta chains below all came from one sample that was sequenced in a study of blood T cell repertoires in COVID-19. Repertoires were generated with immunoSEQ multiplex PCR, while TCRdb's copy carries only in-frame clones and drops some. The profile shows about 200,000 clones, around 90% of them singletons. Sequencing input: peripheral blood. Every receptor here comes from a man in his forties with acute or convalescent COVID-19.

The CDR3 here is CASRTAGDEQFF. The CDR3 DNA reads as TGTGCCAGCCGGACAGCAGGGGATGAGCAGTTCTTC. The rearrangement links TRBV27 to TRBJ2-1, with D maybe TRBD1 (6 bases). This CDR3 has 12 amino acids. Germline-derived CDR1 and CDR2 are MNHEY and SMNVEV (reference sequence). V was pared by 8 bases and J by 8 bases, with 13 bases between.

In nucleotides, the CDR3 is TGTGCCAGCAGCTTGGGGGACATCCAGAATAGCAATCAGCCCCAGCATTTT. It specifies CASSLGDIQNSNQPQHF. This sequence joins TRBV7-6 and TRBJ1-5; a possible D gene is TRBD1 (6 bases). The CDR3 runs 17 residues. Germline V lookup: CDR1 SGHVS, CDR2 FNYEAQ. The germline V and J ends were trimmed by 3 bases and 0 bases, with 15 bases remaining between them.

V and J are TRBV7-8 and TRBJ2-3, with TRBD2 as a possible D gene (7 bases). CDR3 length: 15 residues. V shed 7 bases and J shed 2 bases, with 16 bases lying between them. From germline, CDR1 is SGHVS and CDR2 FQNEAQ. The CDR3 DNA follows: TGTGCCAGCACCGGAGGGGGGGTGATCACAGATACGCAGTATTTT. It specifies CASTGGGVITDTQYF.

The V gene is TRBV5-1, the J gene TRBJ1-1, with 7 bases aligning to TRBD1. Trimming cost V 6 bases and J 2 bases; bases outside gene matches: 7. The CDR3 has 14 amino acids. Germline assignment: CDR1 SGHRS and CDR2 YFSETQ. CDR3 sequence reads: CASTLDRANTEAFF. For the CDR3, the DNA is TGCGCCAGCACCCTCGACAGGGCCAACACTGAAGCTTTCTTT.

V usage is TRBV19 and J usage is TRBJ2-1; 8 positions agree with TRBD1. The V gene's germline CDR1 is LNHDA and CDR2 SQIVND (reference sequence). The CDR3 has 15 amino acids. V shed 7 bases and J 9 bases; nucleotides not matched to a gene: 14. The DNA for the CDR3 is TGTGCCAGTATGGTCGTACCGACAGGGGCGGGTGAGCAGTTCTTC. Its translation is CASMVVPTGAGEQFF.

This chain uses TRBV9 with TRBJ1-6; 8 bases are a match to TRBD1. V shed 4 bases and J 5 bases; nucleotides not matched to a gene: 5. The CDR3 is 15 amino acids. Germline V gives CDR1 SGDLS, CDR2 YYNGEE. The CDR3 loop reads CASSREGQDNSPLHF. In DNA, the CDR3 is TGTGCCAGCAGCCGTGAGGGACAGGATAATTCACCCCTCCACTTT. The full variable domain, its missing parts supplied by reference TRBV9 and TRBJ1-6, is DSGVTQTPKHLITATGQRVTLRCSPRSGDLSVYWYQQSLDQGLQFLIQYYNGEERAKGNILERFSAQQFPDLHSELNLSSLELGDSALYFCASSREGQDNSPLHFGNGTRLTVT.

This rearrangement joins TRBV24-1 to TRBJ1-1; unclear D gene. The ends were cut back, 4 bases at V and 10 bases at J, with 12 bases in the middle. This CDR3 contains 12 residues. Germline loops: CDR1 KGHDR, CDR2 SFDVKD. CDR3 sequence (DNA): TGTGCCACCAGTGACATCTTTGGTAGAGCTTTCTTT. Its translation is CATSDIFGRAFF.

The J gene is TRBJ2-7, the V gene TRBV4-1; 7 bases match TRBD2. Germline values: CDR1 MGHRA, CDR2 YSYEKL. This CDR3 spans 15 amino acids. The trim removed 1 base at V and 2 bases at J, leaving 5 bases unmatched. The DNA of the CDR3 is TGCGCCAGCAGCCAAGTCAATCGGGGGGCCTACGAGCAGTACTTC. Its translation: CASSQVNRGAYEQYF.

CDR3 sequence reads: CASSLPPGSSYNSPLHF. CDR3 coding DNA: TGTGCCAGCAGCCTACCACCAGGTAGCTCCTATAATTCACCCCTCCACTTT. This rearrangement joins TRBV5-5 to TRBJ1-6; D uncertain. The CDR3 runs to 17 residues. The germline V and J ends were trimmed by 4 bases and 0 bases, with 14 bases remaining between them. CDR1 and CDR2 (germline): SGHKS, YYEKEE (reference sequence). Drawing the rest from reference TRBV5-5 and TRBJ1-6, the complete variable domain is DAGVTQSPTHLIKTRGQQVTLRCSPISGHKSVSWYQQVLGQGPQFIFQYYEKEERGRGNFPDRFSARQFPNYSSELNVNALLLGDSALYLCASSLPPGSSYNSPLHFGNGTRLTVT.

The chain joins TRBV7-2 to TRBJ1-1, with D perhaps matching TRBD1 (5 bases). The germline gives CDR1 SGHTA, CDR2 FQGNSA. V was pared by 2 bases and J by 10 bases, with 17 bases between. The CDR3 is 14 amino acids. In DNA, the CDR3 is TGTGCCAGCAGCTTAAACGGATCCGGGGGACGAGCTTTCTTT. This sequence encodes CASSLNGSGGRAFF.

Comments on this clone: The germline gene is not matched at one end of the junction; a read error may be the cause. The chain employs TRBV30 and TRBJ1-1, with D unresolved. Germline V gives CDR1 GTSNPN, CDR2 SVGIG (reference sequence). The CDR3 spans 13 residues. The CDR3 protein is CVWDRRLNTEAFF. In nucleotides, the CDR3 is TGTGTCTGGGATCGCAGGCTGAACACTGAAGCTTTCTTT. The full variable domain, completed using reference TRBV30 and TRBJ1-1, is SQTIHQWPATLVQPVGSPLSLECTVEGTSNPNLYWYRQAAGRGLQLLFYSVGIGQISSEVPQNLSASRPQDRQFILSSKKLLLSDSGFYLCVWDRRLNTEAFFGQGTRLTVV.

The V and J genes are TRBV12-3 or TRBV12-4 and TRBJ1-2; 7 nucleotides match TRBD1. The CDR3 covers 13 residues. V was pared by 5 bases and J by 2 bases, with 2 bases of the junction left unmatched. The CDR3 DNA reads as TGTGCCAGCAGTCCACAGGGGAACTATGGCTACACCTTC. It specifies CASSPQGNYGYTF.

This clone appeared a few times. The chain recombines TRBV9 with TRBJ1-1; D call uncertain. This CDR3 has 13 amino acids. Looked up from germline, CDR1 is SGDLS and CDR2 is YYNGEE. The V end lost 1 base, the J end lost 4 bases, and 8 bases lay between the germline ends. CDR3 loop: CASSVTLSTEAFF. The CDR3 region has the DNA TGTGCCAGCAGCGTAACTTTGAGCACTGAAGCTTTCTTT. Looking up the rest from reference TRBV9 and TRBJ1-1 gives the full variable domain: DSGVTQTPKHLITATGQRVTLRCSPRSGDLSVYWYQQSLDQGLQFLIQYYNGEERAKGNILERFSAQQFPDLHSELNLSSLELGDSALYFCASSVTLSTEAFFGQGTRLTVV.

The chain links TRBV6-2 or TRBV6-3 to TRBJ2-1, with TRBD2 identical over 8 bases. CDR1 and CDR2 from the germline V gene are MNHEY and SVGEGT. The J segment lost 15 bases and the V segment lost 6 bases, leaving 4 bases of the junction unmatched. This CDR3 region has 10 residues. CDR3 residues: CASSGRGAFF. In nucleotides, the CDR3 is TGTGCCAGCAGCGGGAGGGGGGCGTTCTTC.

The rearrangement links TRBV5-1 to TRBJ1-4; TRBD1 is a possible D gene (6 bases). Germline loops: CDR1 SGHRS, CDR2 YFSETQ. Deletions cut 1 base from V and 7 bases from J, with 14 bases between. The CDR3 has 15 amino acids. CDR3 DNA sequence: TGCGCCAGCAGCTTGAAGCAGGGAGGGGGTGAAAAACTGTTTTTT. Its translation: CASSLKQGGGEKLFF.

The rearrangement uses TRBV28 and TRBJ2-2, with a possible D match to TRBD1 (5 bases). The CDR3 consists of 11 residues. The germline gives CDR1 MDHEN, CDR2 SYDVKM. The CDR3 DNA sequence: TGTGCAGCAGGGCGGACCGGGGAGCTGTTTTTT. Translated, it gives CAAGRTGELFF.

The rearrangement links TRBV15 to TRBJ2-5, with D unresolved. V dropped 5 bases and J dropped 5 bases, with 6 bases sitting between them. This CDR3 has 11 amino acids. CDR1 is LNHNV and CDR2 is YYDKDF in the germline V gene (reference sequence). CDR3 DNA sequence: TGTGCCACCAGCGCAGGCGAGACCCAGTACTTC. Its translation: CATSAGETQYF. Supplemented by reference TRBV15 and TRBJ2-5, the full variable domain reads DAMVIQNPRYQVTQFGKPVTLSCSQTLNHNVMYWYQQKSSQAPKLLFHYYDKDFNNEADTPDNFQSRRPNTSFCFLDIRSPGLGDTAMYLCATSAGETQYFGPGTRLLVL.

The chain carries TRBV4-2 and TRBJ2-5; perhaps TRBD2 as D (6 bases). V lost 5 bases and J lost 2, with 15 bases in between. This CDR3 spans 15 amino acids. CDR1 LGHNA and CDR2 YNFKEQ come from the germline V gene. The CDR3 spells CASSESGTFQETQYF. The CDR3, as DNA: TGTGCCAGCAGCGAGTCCGGGACTTTTCAAGAGACCCAGTACTTC.

The chain has TRBV6-5 and TRBJ1-4, with 11 bases identical to TRBD1. The CDR3 spans 16 residues. V lost 0 bases to trimming and J lost 4 bases; unmatched junction nucleotides: 1. Germline-derived CDR1 and CDR2 are MNHEY and SVGAGI. CDR3 in DNA: TGTGCCAGCAGTTACTCGGGGACAGGGGGTAATGAAAAACTGTTTTTT. Translating gives CASSYSGTGGNEKLFF.

The gene calls are TRBV18 and TRBJ2-5; D ambiguous. Looked up from germline, CDR1 is KGHSH and CDR2 is LQKENI. Trimming removed 0 bases from V and 2 bases from J, with 4 bases in between. This CDR3 spans 13 amino acids. CDR3 loop: CASSPPPQETQYF. The CDR3 coding sequence is TGTGCCAGCTCACCACCCCCGCAAGAGACCCAGTACTTC.

In its sample, this clone was seen once. V usage is TRBV11-2 and J usage is TRBJ2-7, with 8 bases matching TRBD1. There are 13 residues in the CDR3. The J segment lost 6 bases and the V segment lost 1 base, leaving 2 bases of the junction unmatched. The germline CDR1 and CDR2 sequences are SGHAT and FQNNGV. The CDR3 region has the DNA TGTGCCAGCAGCTTAGTCAGGGGGCGCGAGCAGTACTTC. As protein: CASSLVRGREQYF. Based on the CDR3 plus reference TRBV11-2 and TRBJ2-7, the full variable domain is EAGVAQSPRYKIIEKRQSVAFWCNPISGHATLYWYQQILGQGPKLLIQFQNNGVVDDSQLPKDRFSAERLKGVDSTLKIQPAKLEDSAVYLCASSLVRGREQYFGPGTRLTVT.

The chain has TRBV5-5 and TRBJ2-5; 15 bases line up with TRBD2. Unmatched junction bases numbered 4, after V lost 4 bases and J lost 0 bases. The germline V gene encodes CDR1 SGHKS and CDR2 YYEKEE (reference sequence). The CDR3 covers 17 residues. CDR3 region: CASSQGLAGGDQETQYF. For the CDR3, the DNA is TGTGCCAGCAGCCAAGGACTAGCGGGGGGGGACCAAGAGACCCAGTACTTC.

The rearrangement links TRBV5-4 to TRBJ2-7; the D is unclear. From germline, CDR1 is SGHNT and CDR2 YYREEE (reference sequence). The V end was cut by 1 base, the J end by 3 bases, with 8 bases between. This CDR3 is 13 amino acids long. CDR3 residues: CASSLPDNYEQYF. CDR3 nucleotides: TGTGCCAGCAGCTTGCCAGATAACTACGAGCAGTACTTC.

The J gene is TRBJ1-5, the V gene TRBV27; 7 nucleotides match TRBD1. Germline V lookup: CDR1 MNHEY, CDR2 SMNVEV (reference sequence). The J segment lost 4 bases and the V segment lost 6 bases, leaving 6 bases of the junction unmatched. The CDR3 is made up of 14 amino acids. The CDR3 sequence: CASSPDRSNQPQHF. The DNA for the CDR3 is TGTGCCAGCAGCCCGGACAGGTCAAATCAGCCCCAGCATTTT.

The V gene is TRBV20-1, the J gene TRBJ2-7, with 7 positions matching TRBD1. V shed 4 bases and J 6 bases; nucleotides not matched to a gene: 3. The germline V gene has CDR1 DFQATT and CDR2 SNEGSKA (reference sequence). This CDR3 contains 11 residues. CDR3 region: CSAMTGFEQYF. The CDR3 DNA is TGCAGTGCTATGACAGGGTTCGAGCAGTACTTC.

This clone showed up just a few times. The chain recombines TRBV7-9 with TRBJ2-1; D not resolved. V was shortened by 2 bases and J by 4 bases, with 3 bases between the two germline ends. CDR1 is SEHNR and CDR2 is FQNEAQ in the germline V gene (reference sequence). This CDR3 has 12 amino acids. The CDR3 here is CASSLTYNEQFF. CDR3 coding DNA: TGTGCCAGCAGCTTAACTTACAATGAGCAGTTCTTC.

V and J are TRBV2 and TRBJ1-2; D uncertain. Trimming left V 8 bases short and J 7 bases short, with 11 bases between. The CDR3 sequence is 11 residues long. Germline V gives CDR1 SNHLY, CDR2 FYNNEI. CDR3 in amino acids: CASRREGGYTF. CDR3 DNA: TGTGCCAGCCGGAGGGAGGGTGGCTACACCTTC.

The chain uses TRBV5-6 and TRBJ1-5; no clear D. Trimming removed 1 base from V and 5 bases from J, with 7 bases in between. The V gene's germline CDR1 is SGHDT and CDR2 YYEEEE. The CDR3 has 13 residues. The CDR3 is CASSLSRDQPQHF. CDR3 nucleotide sequence: TGTGCCAGCAGCTTGTCAAGAGATCAGCCCCAGCATTTT.